Listed below are T cell receptor beta chains from one sample, sequenced in a study of human T cells and chemical hapten exposure. TCRdb re-analysed the RACE reads in MiXCR, keeping a single row per CDR3 protein. This sample has about 82,000 distinct CDR3 sequences; 5% to 8.5% occur once, and the top ten carry about 1.5%. Sample: whole blood, taken in connection with sensitization to the hapten diphenylcyclopropenone (DPC). Receptor source: a woman aged 25-40 years with alopecia areata. Some clones in this sample may be carry-over from other donors' samples. CDR3s include the opening cysteine and the closing phenylalanine or tryptophan. D genes are given only for firm matches. Not every row has a clone size; where given, it reads once, few, many or a size class.

DNA: TGTGCCAGCTCACCACCTGGGGAGAGACCTAACTATGGCTACACCTTC
CDR3: CASSPPGERPNYGYTF
J: TRBJ1-2
V: TRBV18
D: -
size: many

DNA: TGTGCCAGCAGCTTAGTGGATGGAAACACCATATATTTT
CDR3: CASSLVDGNTIYF
J: TRBJ1-3
V: TRBV7-8
D: -
size: many

DNA: TGTGCCAGCTCACCAGTGACGGGAGGAAACACCATATATTTT
CDR3: CASSPVTGGNTIYF
J: TRBJ1-3
V: TRBV18
D: -
size: many

DNA: TGCAGTGCTAGAGATTTCCAGAACACTGAAGCTTTCTTT
CDR3: CSARDFQNTEAFF
J: TRBJ1-1
V: TRBV20-1
D: -
size: many

DNA: TGTGCCAGCTCCTGGACAGGGGGAAGTGTCTACGAGCAGTACTTC
CDR3: CASSWTGGSVYEQYF
J: TRBJ2-7
V: TRBV27
D: TRBD1
size: few

DNA: TGTGCCAGCAGTAGAGACCGGACAGGGGAGGTCACTGAAGCTTTCTTT
CDR3: CASSRDRTGEVTEAFF
J: TRBJ1-1
V: TRBV2
D: TRBD1
size: many

DNA: TGCAGTGCCCGAAGGGACAGGGGTGTTGCCTACGAGCAGTACTTC
CDR3: CSARRDRGVAYEQYF
J: TRBJ2-7
V: TRBV20-1
D: TRBD1
size: many

DNA: TGTGCCAGCAGTCTCCAGTGGACTAGCGGCTCCACAGATACGCAGTATTTT
CDR3: CASSLQWTSGSTDTQYF
J: TRBJ2-3
V: TRBV2
D: TRBD2
size: many

DNA: TGCGCCAGCAGCTTGGGGGCAGGGTCGGGCACTGAAGCTTTCTTT
CDR3: CASSLGAGSGTEAFF
J: TRBJ1-1
V: TRBV5-1
D: -
size: few

DNA: TGTGCCAGCAGTTGGGGACAGGGGGCGTCCAATGAGCAGTTCTTC
CDR3: CASSWGQGASNEQFF
J: TRBJ2-1
V: TRBV6-6
D: TRBD1
size: many

DNA: TGTGCCAGCAGTTCTGGGACAGGGGGGATCAATGAGCAGTTCTTC
CDR3: CASSSGTGGINEQFF
J: TRBJ2-1
V: TRBV12-3/TRBV12-4
D: TRBD1
size: many

DNA: TGTGCCAGCAAGGCTGCTAGCGGGGAATACAATGAGCAGTTCTTC
CDR3: CASKAASGEYNEQFF
J: TRBJ2-1
V: TRBV2
D: TRBD2
size: -

DNA: TGTGCCAGCAGCGGAGTAGGGACGGCATACAATGAGCAGTTCTTC
CDR3: CASSGVGTAYNEQFF
J: TRBJ2-1
V: TRBV7-2
D: -
size: many

DNA: TGCGCCACCGGGGGACAGGGAGGCACTGAAGCTTTCTTT
CDR3: CATGGQGGTEAFF
J: TRBJ1-1
V: TRBV10-2
D: TRBD1
size: many

DNA: TGTGCCAGCAGCTTAGTCCAGAAACCCACAGATACGCAGTATTTT
CDR3: CASSLVQKPTDTQYF
J: TRBJ2-3
V: TRBV7-8
D: -
size: many

DNA: TGTGCCAGCAGTGAAAAAAGCGTCCGCGTGAATTTT
CDR3: CASSEKSVRVNF
J: TRBJ1-3
V: TRBV6-1
D: -
size: many

DNA: TGTGCCAGCAGCTCGGGGGTGAGGAGATCACCCCTCCACTTT
CDR3: CASSSGVRRSPLHF
J: TRBJ1-6
V: TRBV13
D: -
size: many

DNA: TGCAGCGTACTGGAACAGTTCAATCAGCCCCAGCATTTT
CDR3: CSVLEQFNQPQHF
J: TRBJ1-5
V: TRBV29-1
D: -
size: many

DNA: TGTGCCAGCAGCGCCCGGACAGGTACCACCCGCGAGCAGTACTTC
CDR3: CASSARTGTTREQYF
J: TRBJ2-7
V: TRBV13
D: TRBD1
size: -

DNA: TGCGCCAGCAGTGATGTTAGCGGGGGCCGGGAGACCCAGTACTTC
CDR3: CASSDVSGGRETQYF
J: TRBJ2-5
V: TRBV10-1
D: TRBD2
size: many

DNA: TGTGCCAGCAGCTCGGCACAGGGAAGGAACACTGAAGCTTTCTTT
CDR3: CASSSAQGRNTEAFF
J: TRBJ1-1
V: TRBV7-9
D: -
size: many

DNA: TGTGCCAGCTACGCGGGGTCCTACGAGCAGTACTTC
CDR3: CASYAGSYEQYF
J: TRBJ2-7
V: TRBV12-3/TRBV12-4
D: -
size: few

DNA: TGTGCCAGCAGACTATGGACAGGGGATGAAAAACTGTTTTTT
CDR3: CASRLWTGDEKLFF
J: TRBJ1-4
V: TRBV6-5
D: TRBD1
size: many

DNA: TGTGCCAGCAGCACTTCTTCCGATACGCAGTATTTT
CDR3: CASSTSSDTQYF
J: TRBJ2-3
V: TRBV5-4
D: -
size: many

DNA: TGTGCCAGCAAGCTCGGACAGATGAACACTGAAGCTTTCTTT
CDR3: CASKLGQMNTEAFF
J: TRBJ1-1
V: TRBV12-3/TRBV12-4
D: -
size: many

DNA: TGTGCCAGCAGCTTAACGGGGGTTGGAAGCTATGGCTACACCTTC
CDR3: CASSLTGVGSYGYTF
J: TRBJ1-2
V: TRBV7-3
D: -
size: many

DNA: TGTGCCACCAGTGATTTTGGGCCCTGGGGGGGGGTCGGGGAGACCCAGTACTTC
CDR3: CATSDFGPWGGVGETQYF
J: TRBJ2-5
V: TRBV24-1
D: TRBD2
size: many

DNA: TGTGCCAGCAGCTTGGCGACTAGCGGGGGCCGCTCCTACGAGCAGTACTTC
CDR3: CASSLATSGGRSYEQYF
J: TRBJ2-7
V: TRBV7-2
D: TRBD2
size: many

DNA: TGTGCCAGCAGTAAGAGCGGGGGGCTATACAATGAGCAGTTCTTC
CDR3: CASSKSGGLYNEQFF
J: TRBJ2-1
V: TRBV12-3/TRBV12-4
D: TRBD2
size: many

DNA: TGTGCCAGCAGTTACGGGCAGTCCTACGAGCAGTACTTC
CDR3: CASSYGQSYEQYF
J: TRBJ2-7
V: TRBV6-5
D: -
size: -

DNA: TGTGCCATCAGTGAAAGGGAGACCCAGTACTTC
CDR3: CAISERETQYF
J: TRBJ2-5
V: TRBV10-3
D: -
size: many

DNA: TGTGCCAGCAGGACAGGGACTGGGTACACTGAAGCTTTCTTT
CDR3: CASRTGTGYTEAFF
J: TRBJ1-1
V: TRBV2
D: TRBD1
size: many

DNA: TGTGCTAGCAGCTTAGGGGCCGGGACTCAATACGAGCAGTACTTC
CDR3: CASSLGAGTQYEQYF
J: TRBJ2-7
V: TRBV7-7
D: -
size: many

DNA: TGTGCCAGCAGACGGACCGGGACATACTTCGGGGAGCTGTTTTTT
CDR3: CASRRTGTYFGELFF
J: TRBJ2-2
V: TRBV2
D: -
size: many

DNA: TGCAGCGTTGAATCTGGAAACACCATATATTTT
CDR3: CSVESGNTIYF
J: TRBJ1-3
V: TRBV29-1
D: -
size: medium-sized

DNA: TGTGCCAGCGGGCGACAGATGAACACTGAAGCTTTCTTT
CDR3: CASGRQMNTEAFF
J: TRBJ1-1
V: TRBV7-9
D: -
size: many

DNA: TGTGCCAGCAGTAGGGAGGGGGCTGATGGCTCACCCCTCCACTTT
CDR3: CASSREGADGSPLHF
J: TRBJ1-6
V: TRBV2
D: TRBD1
size: many

DNA: TGCAGCGTTGAAGCCCTTACCACCGGGGGGGCCGATTCGGATACGCAGTATTTT
CDR3: CSVEALTTGGADSDTQYF
J: TRBJ2-3
V: TRBV29-1
D: TRBD2
size: few

DNA: TGTGCCAGCTCACCAAGGGGAGGCGAGCAGTACTTC
CDR3: CASSPRGGEQYF
J: TRBJ2-7
V: TRBV18
D: -
size: many

DNA: TGTGCCTGGAGCGGGGACAGCGGAGATGGCTACACCTTC
CDR3: CAWSGDSGDGYTF
J: TRBJ1-2
V: TRBV30
D: TRBD1
size: few

DNA: TGCAGTGCTACCCTCGCTTGGGGGCAGGGCTATGGCTACACCTTC
CDR3: CSATLAWGQGYGYTF
J: TRBJ1-2
V: TRBV20-1
D: -
size: few